Listed here is a single T cell receptor beta chain. The target of this receptor is not known. No base-level quality is on record; no much larger clone is a single base apart. These data belong to a study of OX40 agonist ivuxolimab in advanced cancers. At the level of the whole study: Ivuxolimab was an agonistic, fully human IgG2 monoclonal antibody directed against OX40 (CD134), a costimulatory receptor. Prior anti-PD-1, anti-PD-L1 or anti-CTLA-4 therapy was permitted, and checkpoint inhibitors had been received by around 40% of dose-escalation patients. Of the approximately 50 patients in dose escalation, about 19 had hepatocellular carcinoma, approximately 15 had melanoma, 9 had renal cell carcinoma and 9 had head and neck cancer. The dose-escalation cohort was around 83% male with a mean age of about 58 years, ranging from 23 to 79. Partial responses were achieved by three dose-escalation patients, of whom one had hepatocellular carcinoma and two had cutaneous melanoma. Intravenous ivuxolimab was administered to patients every 2 weeks at six dose levels: 0.01, 0.1, 0.3, 1.5, 3 and 10 mg/kg. Peripheral TCRbeta sequencing aimed to test whether ivuxolimab altered TCR sequence diversity and caused clonal T-cell expansion. The monotherapy dose-escalation portion (N ≈ 52 patients) of the phase I ivuxolimab trial is reported in the paper. Results and caveats for the whole study, not just this receptor: Clonal expansion of both CD4+ and CD8+ blood T cells was observed from baseline to week 6 at doses 0.1 to 3.0 mg/kg. In the 0.1-3.0 mg/kg groups, partial responders had among the lowest normalized peripheral clonal expansion, particularly in CD8+ T cells. The antigen specificity of the peripheral T cells that underwent clonal expansion was not determined. After ivuxolimab, CD8+ T cells had more expanded clones than CD4+ T cells on average. Low levels of normalized T-cell clonal expansion were also seen in some nonresponding patients.

For sequencing of the TCRbeta CDR3 region, genomic DNA was extracted from the sorted cells. The immunoSEQ Assay was used to sequence the TCRbeta CDR3 regions. TCRdb carries this immuneACCESS record with in-frame sequences only. Its versions omit some clonotypes, under half of them owing to an unresolved V gene in the studies checked, with the rest unexplained. The sample has 45,000 to 60,000 clones on record, about nine tenths of them singletons. The ten largest clones take up less than 5.5% of the sample. Patients with autoimmune disease history or receiving systemic immunosuppression were excluded from the trial. Peripheral blood for TCR sequencing was collected from all dose cohorts at baseline, on cycle 4 day 1, and on cycle 7 day 1. Samples came from an open-label, multicenter, first-in-human phase I dose-escalation trial of ivuxolimab. The trial enrolled adults with locally advanced or metastatic head and neck squamous cell, hepatocellular, melanoma or renal cell carcinoma. Before TCR sequencing, CD4+ T cells and CD8+ T cells were sorted from peripheral blood as separate populations.

From the cysteine up to the phenylalanine, the CDR3 has a length of 14 residues. Only the CDR3 portion is preserved as DNA: 42 bases, with reading frame beginning at the first base. The germline ends are 13 bases apart after V is trimmed by 4 bases and J by 3 bases. As encoded in the germline V gene (reference sequence), CDR1 is SEHNR while CDR2 is FQNEAQ. The sequences come from CD4+ or CD8+ T cells sorted from blood, collected in a trial of the OX40 agonist ivuxolimab. The clonotype originates from an adult with an advanced solid tumor such as melanoma, head and neck, liver or kidney cancer. The rearranged segments are TRBV7-9 and TRBJ2-7, with TRBD1 as a weak D call on 6 bases. The DNA sequence follows: TGTGCCAGCAGCTATCAGGGCAGGGGCTACGAGCAGTACTTC. Translated, it reads CASSYQGRGYEQYF.